This T cell receptor beta chain was profiled in a study of blood T cell repertoires in COVID-19. Study-level background: PBMCs, B-cell-depleted T cells, or T cells provided the cDNA or gDNA that made up the material.

Per the authors' pipeline: For nucleated cells, counts were estimated from reference gene primer amplification. The repertoire was sequenced with immunoSEQ multiplex PCR; TCRdb's copy has only in-frame clones and lacks some. The V and J calls and clone size come from that table; D and trimming were worked out from the DNA. The table records 35,000 to 40,000 clones, roughly 89% of them present only once. The germline V gene has CDR1 SGHRS and CDR2 YFSETQ. V lost 4 bases and J lost 1; bases outside the gene matches: 5. This CDR3 spans 14 amino acids. The rearrangement uses TRBV5-1 and TRBJ2-7; TRBD2 agrees at 7 bases. The specimen was peripheral blood. This clonotype was sampled from a human donor in a cohort sampled during active COVID-19. In DNA form, the CDR3 reads TGCGCCAGCAGCCTAGCGGACCTTTCCTACGAGCAGTACTTC. The encoded protein is CASSLADLSYEQYF.